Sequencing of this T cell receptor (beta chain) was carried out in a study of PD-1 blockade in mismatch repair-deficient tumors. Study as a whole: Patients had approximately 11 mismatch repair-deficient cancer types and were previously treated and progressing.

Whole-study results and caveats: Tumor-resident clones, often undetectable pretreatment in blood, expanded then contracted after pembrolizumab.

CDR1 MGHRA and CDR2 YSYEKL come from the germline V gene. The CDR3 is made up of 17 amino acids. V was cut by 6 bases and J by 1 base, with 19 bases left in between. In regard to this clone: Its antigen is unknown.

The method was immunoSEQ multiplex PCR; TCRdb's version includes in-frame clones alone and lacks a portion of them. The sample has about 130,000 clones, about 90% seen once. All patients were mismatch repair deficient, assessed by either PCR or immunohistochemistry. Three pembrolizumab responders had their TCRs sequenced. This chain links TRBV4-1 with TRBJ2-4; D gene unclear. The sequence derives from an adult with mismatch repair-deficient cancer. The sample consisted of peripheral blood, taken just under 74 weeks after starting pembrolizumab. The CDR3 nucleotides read TGCGCCAGCAGTTCTAGGACCCCTTCCGAGGCCAAAAACATTCAGTACTTC. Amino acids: CASSSRTPSEAKNIQYF.